This is a list of T cell receptor beta chains from one sample in a study of OX40 agonist ivuxolimab in advanced cancers. Profiled with immunoSEQ multiplex PCR; TCRdb holds only in-frame clones, not every one. This sample has about 60,000 clones, with less than 90% found just once. This sample comprised CD4+ or CD8+ T cells sorted from blood, obtained in a trial of the OX40 agonist ivuxolimab. The receptor set was obtained from an adult with an advanced solid tumor such as melanoma, head and neck, liver or kidney cancer. CDR3s include the opening cysteine and the closing phenylalanine or tryptophan. The D gene is left open where the match is weak. The size of a clone is reported for some rows only, either as once, few or many, or as a class for expanded clones.

v_gene	d_gene	j_gene	abundance	CDR3aa	CDR3nt
TRBV6-1	NA	TRBJ2-5	NA	CASSEGVGGETQYF	TGTGCCAGCAGTGAAGGGGTCGGGGGAGAGACCCAGTACTTC
TRBV19	NA	TRBJ2-1	NA	CASSILVNEQFF	TGTGCCAGTAGTATTTTGGTTAATGAGCAGTTCTTC
TRBV7-2	NA	TRBJ1-3	NA	CASSIRNTIYF	TGTGCCAGCAGCATTCGAAACACCATATATTTT
TRBV28	NA	TRBJ2-7	NA	CASGSGGYEQYF	TGTGCCAGCGGCTCTGGGGGATACGAGCAGTACTTC
TRBV9	TRBD1	TRBJ2-1	once	CASSQRQGGLYDEKFF	TGTGCCAGCAGCCAAAGACAGGGGGGGCTATATGACGAAAAGTTCTTC
TRBV7-2	NA	TRBJ1-4	NA	CASSLEGQTNEKLFF	TGTGCCAGCAGCTTAGAAGGACAAACTAATGAAAAACTGTTTTTT
TRBV2	TRBD1	TRBJ2-3	NA	CASSEQGATDTQYF	TGTGCCAGCAGTGAACAGGGGGCGACAGATACGCAGTATTTT
TRBV5-1	NA	TRBJ1-5	NA	CASSLDSAGQPQHF	TGCGCCAGCAGCTTGGACAGTGCTGGTCAGCCCCAGCATTTT
TRBV27	TRBD1	TRBJ2-1	NA	CASSLGWGQGNNEQFF	TGTGCCAGCAGTTTGGGATGGGGACAGGGTAACAATGAGCAGTTCTTC
TRBV10-3	TRBD2	TRBJ2-2	NA	CASGLGGNTGELFF	TGTGCCAGCGGACTAGGAGGGAACACCGGGGAGCTGTTTTTT
TRBV29-1	TRBD2	TRBJ2-7	once	CSVERGGSRGYEQYF	TGCAGCGTTGAAAGGGGCGGGAGCCGCGGCTACGAGCAGTACTTC
TRBV19	NA	TRBJ2-1	NA	CASSGTGGYAVRNEQFF	TGTGCCAGTAGTGGAACTGGGGGTTACGCCGTTCGCAATGAGCAGTTCTTC
TRBV4-3	TRBD2	TRBJ2-3	once	CASSQVRGGAGGTDTQYF	TGCGCCAGCAGCCAAGTCCGCGGGGGGGCTGGGGGCACAGATACGCAGTATTTT